The 13 T cell receptor beta chains listed next were all sequenced from one sample in a study of T cell responses to AZD1222 COVID-19 vaccine. Libraries were prepared by immunoSEQ multiplex PCR; TCRdb keeps only in-frame clonotypes and omits some of them. The sample includes roughly 70,000 clones, 70% to 90% of them seen just once. Sequenced here: peripheral blood, sampled 28 days after the second AZD1222 dose. These receptors were taken from an adult who received the AZD1222 COVID-19 vaccine.

The chain is built from TRBV7-6 and TRBJ1-6; D is unresolved. The CDR3 consists of 14 residues. Germline loops: CDR1 SGHVS, CDR2 FNYEAQ. Trimming left V 7 bases short and J 9 bases short, with 16 bases between. Here the CDR3 DNA reads TGTGCCAGCACCATGTCGTCGGGGTCTTCACCCCTCCACTTT. Its translation: CASTMSSGSSPLHF.

In its sample, this clone was seen once. The CDR3 sequence is CASSLRGADEQYF. Written as DNA, the CDR3 is TGTGCCAGCAGTTTAAGGGGGGCTGACGAGCAGTACTTC. The rearrangement uses TRBV12-3 or TRBV12-4 and TRBJ2-7; D assignment may be TRBD1 or TRBD2 (6 bases each). The ends were cut back, 2 bases at V and 5 bases at J, with 10 bases in the middle. This CDR3 contains 13 residues.

The chain joins TRBV9 to TRBJ1-6; D remains unclear. Trimming left V 4 bases short and J 0 bases short, with 8 bases between. The CDR3 has 15 residues. Germline CDR1 reads SGDLS; CDR2 reads YYNGEE. The CDR3 coding sequence is TGTGCCAGCAGCCCATGGAGCTCCTATAATTCACCCCTCCACTTT. Protein product: CASSPWSSYNSPLHF.

This chain's CDR3 is CASSQVGGSTDTQYF. CDR3 in DNA: TGTGCCAGCTCCCAAGTCGGCGGGAGCACAGATACGCAGTATTTT. The chain recombines TRBV25-1 with TRBJ2-3, with D possibly being TRBD2 (5 bases). The CDR3 is 15 residues long. Germline CDR1 and CDR2: MGHDK and SYGVNS. The V end was cut by 8 bases, the J end by 0 bases, with 15 bases between.

The J gene is TRBJ2-1, the V gene TRBV10-3; D is unresolved. Trimming shortened V by 4 bases and J by 4 bases, and 14 bases separated the two germline ends. This CDR3 spans 15 amino acids. Germline lookup yields CDR1 ENHRY and CDR2 SYGVKD. Written as DNA, the CDR3 is TGTGCCATCAGTGGAACGAAGGGCCCTTACAATGAGCAGTTCTTC. Amino acids: CAISGTKGPYNEQFF.

This sequence joins TRBV18 and TRBJ2-1; the D gene could be TRBD1 or TRBD2 (5 bases each). Germline V gene sequence: CDR1 KGHSH, CDR2 LQKENI. V lost 3 bases and J lost 5, with 17 bases in between. CDR3 length: 16 amino acids. Here the CDR3 reads CASSPSGHGANNEQFF. CDR3 DNA: TGTGCCAGCTCACCTTCGGGCCACGGGGCCAACAATGAGCAGTTCTTC.

This chain connects TRBV12-5 to TRBJ1-1; no clear D. Germline V gene lookup returns CDR1 LGHNT and CDR2 FRNRAP. Between the trimmed V and J ends, which lost 2 bases and 1 base, there was a span of 8 bases. The CDR3 spans 14 residues. The CDR3 is CASGLSLRNTEAFF. CDR3 sequence (DNA): TGTGCTAGTGGTTTGTCGTTGCGGAACACTGAAGCTTTCTTT.

The chain has TRBV6-6 and TRBJ2-3; D is unclear. The CDR3 length is 14 residues. V lost 7 bases and J 1 base, leaving 12 bases between the germline ends. From germline, CDR1 is MNHNY and CDR2 SVGAGI (reference sequence). The CDR3 here is CASTQSGGTDTQYF. CDR3 bases: TGTGCCAGCACTCAGAGTGGGGGCACAGATACGCAGTATTTT.

The V gene is TRBV10-3, the J gene TRBJ1-1; D is ambiguous. V was cut by 8 bases and J by 4 bases, with 17 bases left in between. Per the germline V gene, CDR1 is ENHRY and CDR2 is SYGVKD. The CDR3 consists of 14 residues. CDR3 DNA sequence: TGTGCCATCCAGGTAGGACTGGTCGGCACTGAAGCTTTCTTT. Amino acid sequence: CAIQVGLVGTEAFF.

This clone was seen only once. V usage is TRBV6-5 and J usage is TRBJ1-5; 7 positions match TRBD1. This CDR3 spans 14 amino acids. With V trimmed by 7 bases and J by 10 bases, 13 bases remained unmatched. In germline, CDR1 is MNHEY, CDR2 SVGAGI. CDR3 in amino acids: CASIKRQGRVPQHF. The CDR3 DNA is TGTGCCAGCATTAAACGACAGGGTCGAGTACCCCAGCATTTT.

This rearrangement joins TRBV27 to TRBJ2-5; no firm D call. Germline V gene lookup returns CDR1 MNHEY and CDR2 SMNVEV (reference sequence). Trimming took off 1 base at V and 1 base at J, with 7 bases between the two ends. This CDR3 is built from 14 residues. CDR3 DNA sequence: TGTGCCAGCAGTTTATTCGGCTTCCAAGAGACCCAGTACTTC. It encodes CASSLFGFQETQYF.

The J gene is TRBJ1-2, the V gene TRBV27; TRBD1 matches 11 bases. Germline trimming cut 8 bases from V and 2 bases from J; bases unmatched to any gene: 4. Germline CDR1 reads MNHEY; CDR2 reads SMNVEV (reference sequence). CDR3 length: 14 amino acids. The CDR3, as DNA: TGTGCCAGCCGGACAGGGGGCGCGAACTATGGCTACACCTTC. Amino acids: CASRTGGANYGYTF.

The gene calls are TRBV5-1 and TRBJ1-1; a weak D match, TRBD1 (6 bases). V dropped 5 bases and J dropped 5 bases, with 19 bases sitting between them. This CDR3 is 15 amino acids long. Looked up from germline, CDR1 is SGHRS and CDR2 is YFSETQ. The CDR3 protein is CASRWQGTLRTEAFF. The CDR3 DNA reads TGCGCCAGCAGGTGGCAGGGGACCCTTCGAACTGAAGCTTTCTTT.